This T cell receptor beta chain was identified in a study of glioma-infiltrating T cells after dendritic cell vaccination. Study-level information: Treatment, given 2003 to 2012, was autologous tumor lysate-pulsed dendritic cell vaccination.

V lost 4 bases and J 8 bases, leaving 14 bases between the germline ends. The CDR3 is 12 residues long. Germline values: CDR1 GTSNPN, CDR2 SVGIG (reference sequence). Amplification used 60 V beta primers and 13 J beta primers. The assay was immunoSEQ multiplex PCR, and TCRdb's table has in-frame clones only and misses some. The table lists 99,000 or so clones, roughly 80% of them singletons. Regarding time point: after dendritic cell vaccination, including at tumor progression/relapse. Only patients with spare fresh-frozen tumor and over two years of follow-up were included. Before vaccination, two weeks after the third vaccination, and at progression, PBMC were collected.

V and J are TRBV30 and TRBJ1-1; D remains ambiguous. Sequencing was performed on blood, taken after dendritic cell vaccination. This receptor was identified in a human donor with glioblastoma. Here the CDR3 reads CAWTRENLEAFF. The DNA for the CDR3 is TGTGCCTGGACCCGGGAAAATCTGGAAGCTTTCTTT.